A single sample is the source of the 32 T cell receptor beta chains below, sequenced in a study of Graves' ophthalmopathy and Graves' hyperthyroidism. CDR3 regions of TCR beta were amplified from RNA transcripts. An initial RT-PCR round employing HTBI primers preceded a second-round multiplex PCR. TCRdb itself ran the multiplex PCR reads through MiXCR, one entry per CDR3 protein. This table holds some 360,000 distinct CDR3 sequences, roughly 15% found once. The sequencing input was peripheral blood. The receptor source for this set is an adult woman with stable Graves' hyperthyroidism.

In its sample, this clonotype was seen many times. This chain links TRBV7-8 with TRBJ2-5; 7 bases match TRBD1. CDR1 is SGHVS, CDR2 FQNEAQ, per germline. The CDR3 runs to 15 residues. After removal of 1 base from V and 3 bases from J, the junction contained 5 bases not matched to a gene. The CDR3 nucleotides are TGTGCCAGCAGCTTAGTGGGACAGACCAAAGAGACCCAGTACTTC. Its translation is CASSLVGQTKETQYF.

The chain carries TRBV19 and TRBJ2-2; D is perhaps TRBD1 (5 bases). This CDR3 contains 14 residues. V was pared by 9 bases and J by 7 bases, with 18 bases between. Germline CDR1 and CDR2: LNHDA and SQIVND (reference sequence). The CDR3 loop reads CASSGLATVGELFF. CDR3 bases: TGTGCCAGCTCAGGGTTGGCTACAGTCGGGGAGCTGTTTTTT.

To note about this clonotype: With a much larger clone just one base away, this may be a read error. The chain recombines TRBV10-3 with TRBJ2-7; a possible D gene is TRBD2 (6 bases). This CDR3 has 15 residues. Per the germline V gene, CDR1 is ENHRY and CDR2 is SYGVKD. CDR3 sequence: CAIIESRGNSYEQYF. The CDR3 bases are TGTGCCATCATTGAGTCCCGGGGGAACTCCTACGAGCAGTACTTC.

This clonotype was seen many times. This chain links TRBV6-1 with TRBJ2-5; perhaps TRBD2 as D (6 bases). This CDR3 comprises 14 residues. V gave up 7 bases and J gave up 0 bases, with 12 bases separating them. CDR1 is MNHNS, CDR2 SASEGT, per germline. CDR3 coding DNA: TGTGCCAGCACCGAAGGAGGGTACCAAGAGACCCAGTACTTC. Amino acid sequence: CASTEGGYQETQYF.

This clonotype has at least ten counts. The chain is built from TRBV28 and TRBJ1-2; D gene unclear. CDR3 length equals 15 residues. The germline V gene encodes CDR1 MDHEN and CDR2 SYDVKM. V lost 5 bases, J lost 3 bases, and 16 bases lay in between. DNA of the CDR3: TGTGCCAGCAGTATCAGTCCGGCGGAGGACTATGGCTACACCTTC. Its protein product is CASSISPAEDYGYTF.

This clonotype was counted many times. J is TRBJ2-5 and V is TRBV19; 13 nucleotides align to TRBD2. The CDR3 runs to 15 residues. The germline V gene has CDR1 LNHDA and CDR2 SQIVND (reference sequence). V gave up 6 bases and J gave up 7 bases; unmatched junction bases: 8. The CDR3 DNA reads TGTGCCAGTAGAGGAGGGACTAGCGGGATCGTGACCCAGTACTTC. Amino acids: CASRGGTSGIVTQYF.

This clonotype showed up many times. The chain has TRBV11-3 and TRBJ2-2; D call uncertain. CDR3 length: 14 residues. Trimming removed 5 bases at V and 6 bases at J, with 13 bases between. Germline CDR1 is SGHNT and CDR2 is YENEEA. Here the CDR3 reads CASSTDRGAGELFF. The CDR3 bases are TGTGCCAGCAGCACCGATCGTGGGGCCGGGGAGCTGTTTTTT.

In its sample, this clonotype was seen a few times. The chain has TRBV28 and TRBJ1-3; D is possibly TRBD1 (6 bases). CDR1 is MDHEN, CDR2 SYDVKM, per germline. Trimming shortened V by 3 bases and J by 2 bases, and 14 bases separated the two germline ends. There are 16 residues in the CDR3. The CDR3 here is CASSLGRGLTGNTIYF. Here the CDR3 DNA reads TGTGCCAGCAGTTTGGGCCGGGGGCTCACTGGAAACACCATATATTTT.

This clonotype has at least ten counts. The chain is built from TRBV29-1 and TRBJ2-5; D is perhaps TRBD1 (6 bases). The CDR3 spans 13 residues. Germline CDR1 and CDR2: SQVTM and ANQGSEA. Trimming stripped 0 bases from V and 3 bases from J, with 8 bases between. This chain's CDR3 is CSVEENREETQYF. CDR3 coding DNA: TGCAGCGTTGAAGAAAACAGGGAAGAGACCCAGTACTTC.

Many counts were recorded for this clonotype. J is TRBJ1-1 and V is TRBV7-8; D unclear. Germline V CDR1 and CDR2: SGHVS, FQNEAQ. The CDR3 totals 14 residues. V gave up 1 base and J gave up 5 bases, with 11 bases separating them. The CDR3 is CASSLVRSSTEAFF. CDR3 bases: TGTGCCAGCAGCTTAGTTCGGTCATCGACTGAAGCTTTCTTT.

This clonotype has a handful of counts. The chain employs TRBV18 and TRBJ1-2; TRBD1 is a possible D gene (5 bases). V gave up 2 bases and J gave up 0 bases, with 7 bases separating them. The germline V gene has CDR1 KGHSH and CDR2 LQKENI. There are 14 residues in the CDR3. CDR3 coding DNA: TGTGCCAGCTCACCAGCCAGGGCTAACTATGGCTACACCTTC. It codes for CASSPARANYGYTF.

For this clonotype: Given a much more abundant clone one base away, this may be a read error. The chain is built from TRBV6-2 or TRBV6-3 and TRBJ1-5; no reliable D call. This CDR3 has 11 residues. Germline CDR1 MNHEY, CDR2 SVGEGT. CDR3 DNA: TGTGCCAGCGGATACAATCTGCCCCAGCATTTT. Amino acids: CASGYNLPQHF.

The table lists this clonotype with many counts. This rearrangement joins TRBV24-1 to TRBJ2-2, with D perhaps matching TRBD2 (6 bases). The germline V gene encodes CDR1 KGHDR and CDR2 SFDVKD. This CDR3 spans 14 amino acids. V was pared by 6 bases and J by 4 bases, with 11 bases between. CDR3: CATSLAGTTGELFF. The CDR3 bases are TGTGCCACCAGTTTGGCGGGAACCACCGGGGAGCTGTTTTTT.

This clonotype was seen ten or more times. This rearrangement joins TRBV6-1 to TRBJ1-1; D gene ambiguous. The CDR3 consists of 14 residues. Germline V lookup: CDR1 MNHNS, CDR2 SASEGT. Deletions cut 8 bases from V and 0 bases from J, with 13 bases between. For the CDR3, the DNA is TGTGCCAGCCCTGGGCCATTTTTGAACACTGAAGCTTTCTTT. Protein sequence: CASPGPFLNTEAFF.

The count of this clonotype is one. The CDR3 ends on some other residue instead of the conserved phenylalanine or tryptophan, so this is likely a read error. The DNA is left out, because the CDR3 cannot be placed on it with certainty; the CDR3 is given as TCRdb lists it. CDR3: CASSEGGADTEALV. This rearrangement joins TRBV2 to TRBJ1-1; the table gives TRBD1 as D, unverified against the DNA. 14 amino acids form the CDR3, both terminal residues included. Germline loops: CDR1 SNHLY, CDR2 FYNNEI.

As regards this clonotype: Being one base from a much bigger clone, this may be a read error. V and J are TRBV7-9 and TRBJ2-7, with a weak D call TRBD1 (7 bases). Germline V gives CDR1 SEHNR, CDR2 FQNEAQ (reference sequence). This CDR3 contains 14 residues. CDR3 amino acids: CASSTPAGQYEQCF. DNA of the CDR3: TGTGCCAGCAGCACCCCGGCGGGACAGTACGAGCAGTGCTTC.

This clonotype was counted ten times or more. V is TRBV9 and J is TRBJ1-3; no clear D. The germline V gene encodes CDR1 SGDLS and CDR2 YYNGEE. The CDR3 consists of 15 residues. Between the trimmed V and J ends, which lost 0 bases and 3 bases, there was a span of 10 bases. The CDR3, as DNA: TGTGCCAGCAGCGTAGGGGGAAGCGGTGGAAACACCATATATTTT. As protein: CASSVGGSGGNTIYF.

The table lists this clonotype with many counts. This chain connects TRBV5-1 to TRBJ2-5; D unresolved. The CDR3 has 14 amino acids. The germline CDR1 and CDR2 sequences are SGHRS and YFSETQ. V gave up 3 bases and J gave up 2 bases, with 11 bases separating them. CDR3 sequence: CASSYRVQQETQYF. CDR3 DNA sequence: TGCGCCAGCAGCTACCGGGTTCAGCAAGAGACCCAGTACTTC.

The rearrangement joins TRBV11-2 to TRBJ2-1; 9 bases are a match to TRBD2. CDR3 length: 17 residues. J gave up 0 bases and V 2 bases, and 5 bases lay outside the gene matches. The germline CDR1 and CDR2 sequences are SGHAT and FQNNGV. The CDR3 region is CASSLQAGGYSYNEQFF. The CDR3 coding sequence is TGTGCCAGCAGCTTACAAGCGGGGGGATACTCCTACAATGAGCAGTTCTTC.

The chain has TRBV28 and TRBJ1-2; D gene unclear. V was pared by 6 bases and J by 3 bases, with 14 bases between. The CDR3 is 14 residues long. CDR1 MDHEN and CDR2 SYDVKM come from the germline V gene. CDR3 nucleotide sequence: TGTGCCAGCAGCCTCGGGAGGGTGCACTATGGCTACACCTTC. This encodes CASSLGRVHYGYTF.

This clonotype was recorded a few times. The chain uses TRBV12-3 or TRBV12-4 and TRBJ2-1, with D tentatively TRBD1 (6 bases). The CDR3 has 15 residues. V gave up 1 base and J gave up 6 bases, with 13 bases separating them. Written as DNA, the CDR3 is TGTGCCAGCAGTTTAGATAGGGGGTTTAGCAATGAGCAGTTCTTC. Encoded protein: CASSLDRGFSNEQFF.

This sequence joins TRBV6-1 and TRBJ2-7; D may be TRBD2 (6 bases). The germline V gene encodes CDR1 MNHNS and CDR2 SASEGT. V lost 7 bases and J lost 4, with 14 bases in between. The CDR3 is made up of 13 amino acids. The CDR3 here is CASTTVGGYEQYF. In nucleotides, the CDR3 is TGTGCCAGCACCACGGTTGGGGGGTACGAGCAGTACTTC.

This clonotype was detected many times. The chain links TRBV2 to TRBJ1-1; a weak D match, TRBD1 (5 bases). The CDR3 has 17 residues. The V gene lost 7 bases and the J gene lost 0 bases, with 21 bases spanning the gap. Germline CDR1 is SNHLY and CDR2 is FYNNEI. The CDR3 coding sequence is TGTGCCAGCACGACTCCTCGGGGCGGGCGGGTGAACACTGAAGCTTTCTTT. Amino acids: CASTTPRGGRVNTEAFF. Using reference TRBV2 and TRBJ1-1 for the parts outside the CDR3, the full variable domain is EPEVTQTPSHQVTQMGQEVILRCVPISNHLYFYWYRQILGQKVEFLVSFYNNEISEKSEIFDDQFSVERPDGSNFTLKIRSTKLEDSAMYFCASTTPRGGRVNTEAFFGQGTRLTVV.

As for this clonotype: It is likely a read error, because the conserved phenylalanine at the end of the CDR3 is missing. The rearrangement joins TRBV4-3 to TRBJ1-1; maybe TRBD1 (6 bases). CDR1 and CDR2 from the germline V gene are LGHNA and YSLEER. The V end lost 3 bases, the J end lost 11 bases, and 19 bases lay between the germline ends. This CDR3 is 14 amino acids long. The CDR3 loop is CASSQVGTPQAAFS. The CDR3 DNA reads as TGCGCCAGCAGCCAGGTCGGGACACCTCAAGCGGCTTTCTCT.

This clonotype was detected ten times or more. V gene TRBV6-2 or TRBV6-3 combines with J gene TRBJ2-5; 8 bases map to TRBD2. J was trimmed by 2 bases and V by 6 bases; bases with no gene match: 20. The CDR3 is 19 residues long. Germline-derived CDR1 and CDR2 are MNHEY and SVGEGT. Written as DNA, the CDR3 is TGTGCCAGCAGCCTAACATATCCCCGGGAGGGGGGGCATCAAGAGACCCAGTACTTC. Residues: CASSLTYPREGGHQETQYF.

This clonotype has a count of ten or more. CDR3 nucleotide sequence: TGTGCCAGCAGCTGGCGGCAGGACACTGAAGCTTTCTTT. Translated, it gives CASSWRQDTEAFF. The genes are TRBV7-9 and TRBJ1-1; D uncertain. Germline V gene lookup returns CDR1 SEHNR and CDR2 FQNEAQ (reference sequence). Trimming took 4 bases from V and 3 from J, leaving 9 bases between them. CDR3 length: 13 amino acids. Using reference TRBV7-9 and TRBJ1-1 for the parts outside the CDR3, the full variable domain is DTGVSQNPRHKITKRGQNVTFRCDPISEHNRLYWYRQTLGQGPEFLTYFQNEAQLEKSRLLSDRFSAERPKGSFSTLEIQRTEQGDSAMYLCASSWRQDTEAFFGQGTRLTVV.

This chain joins TRBV4-2 and TRBJ2-7; 7 bases agree with TRBD2. Germline V lookup: CDR1 LGHNA, CDR2 YNFKEQ. CDR3 size: 16 residues. V was clipped by 0 bases and J by 8 bases; unmatched bases: 13. CDR3: CASSQDEWRGSSQQYF. In DNA form, the CDR3 reads TGTGCCAGCAGCCAAGATGAGTGGCGGGGGAGCTCGCAGCAGTACTTC.

Comment on this clonotype: A read error may explain this, as a much larger clone is one base away. The CDR3 sequence is CASSLRVKNIKYF. The CDR3 DNA reads as TGTGCCAGCAGTTTGAGGGTCAAAAACATTAAGTACTTC. The chain carries TRBV28 and TRBJ2-4, with TRBD2 as a possible D gene (5 bases). The germline gives CDR1 MDHEN, CDR2 SYDVKM. This CDR3 region has 13 residues.

This clonotype was detected ten times or more. This CDR3 reads CASSHSLRTGTADVQPQHF. The CDR3 DNA is TGTGCCAGCAGCCATTCCCTTCGAACCGGGACGGCCGATGTTCAGCCCCAGCATTTT. The chain recombines TRBV7-8 with TRBJ1-5; D is perhaps TRBD1 (5 bases). This CDR3 comprises 19 residues. The germline V gene has CDR1 SGHVS and CDR2 FQNEAQ. With 5 bases removed from V and 6 bases from J, the gap between germline ends came to 29 bases.

This clonotype was detected ten times or more. V is TRBV6-7 and J is TRBJ2-6; the match to TRBD1 covers 7 bases. TRBV6-7 is assigned to the ORF class and has an uncertain function. The junction had 10 bases not matched to a gene; V was cut back by 2 bases and J by 0 bases. This CDR3 is built from 19 residues. The CDR3 sequence: CASSYPTGADGSGANVLTF. As DNA, the CDR3 is TGTGCCAGCAGTTACCCTACAGGGGCAGACGGCTCTGGGGCCAACGTCCTGACTTTC.

This clonotype was detected ten times or more. The V gene is TRBV20-1, the J gene TRBJ2-7; D gene uncertain. The V end was cut by 6 bases, the J end by 3 bases, with 12 bases between. This CDR3 contains 12 residues. Germline CDR1 and CDR2: DFQATT and SNEGSKA (reference sequence). The CDR3 DNA sequence: TGCAGTGCCCGGAAAGGTGACTACGAGCAGTACTTC. Its protein product is CSARKGDYEQYF.

In this sample, this clonotype turned up many times. The V gene is TRBV5-5, the J gene TRBJ2-5; D remains unclear. From germline, CDR1 is SGHKS and CDR2 YYEKEE (reference sequence). This CDR3 is 13 amino acids long. V was trimmed by 4 bases and J by 2 bases, leaving 9 bases between them. In nucleotides, the CDR3 is TGTGCCAGCAGCCTCAACGGGCAAGAGACCCAGTACTTC. This gives the protein CASSLNGQETQYF.